The clone carrying this T cell receptor beta chain has just one count. Its antigen is currently unknown. This entry comes from a study of T cells in localized non-small cell lung cancer. Sequenced by immunoSEQ multiplex PCR; TCRdb stores in-frame clones only, minus some. The sample includes more than 2,500 clones, approximately 22% of them seen just once. Findings and caveats of the study: Owing to sequencing of a solitary tumor region, heterogeneity cannot be discounted. A median of about 60 of the top 100 tumor clones appeared in adjacent lung, which was paired and uninvolved.

The V gene's germline CDR1 is KGHSH and CDR2 LQKENI. The CDR3 spans 14 residues. The trim removed 0 bases at V and 8 bases at J, leaving 6 bases unmatched. This rearrangement joins TRBV18 to TRBJ1-2, with 7 positions matching TRBD1. The receptor comes from a woman aged 35 to 75 with stage I lung adenocarcinoma. The sequences come from lung tumor tissue, collected before any cancer treatment. Written as DNA, the CDR3 is TGTGCCAGCTCACCACCACGACAGGGCAGCGGCTACACCTTC. It codes for CASSPPRQGSGYTF.